The 21 T cell receptor beta chains given below trace back to one sample, sequenced in a study of cytomegalovirus exposure and HLA in healthy donors. PCR primers comprised 60 Vbeta and 13 Jbeta primers. Sequenced by immunoSEQ multiplex PCR; TCRdb stores in-frame clones only, minus some. Among 60,000 to 100,000 clones listed, around 81% were seen once. The material sequenced was PBMCs. The source of these receptors is a man aged 35 to 55 in good health and CMV-seronegative.

The gene calls are TRBV2 and TRBJ2-2; 12 nucleotides agree with TRBD2. Looked up from germline, CDR1 is SNHLY and CDR2 is FYNNEI. This CDR3 has 16 amino acids. V was clipped by 2 bases and J by 3 bases; unmatched bases: 1. CDR3 in DNA: TGTGCCAGCAGTGAACTAGCGGGAGGGGACACCGGGGAGCTGTTTTTT. It encodes CASSELAGGDTGELFF.

V and J are TRBV7-9 and TRBJ1-5, with D perhaps matching TRBD1 (5 bases). The length of the CDR3 is 17 residues. V was cut by 1 base and J by 5 bases, with 18 bases left in between. Germline CDR1 SEHNR, CDR2 FQNEAQ (reference sequence). CDR3 coding DNA: TGTGCCAGCAGCTTAGATCCCTACGGGGGGAGGGATCAGCCCCAGCATTTT. Translating it yields CASSLDPYGGRDQPQHF.

The rearrangement joins TRBV12-5 to TRBJ2-5; D possibly corresponds to TRBD2 (6 bases). Trimming removed 6 bases at V and 4 bases at J, with 12 bases between. This CDR3 is 13 amino acids long. Germline V gene sequence: CDR1 LGHNT, CDR2 FRNRAP. DNA for the CDR3: TGTGCTAGTGGCCGGACGGAGGGAGAGACCCAGTACTTC. Its protein product is CASGRTEGETQYF.

V is TRBV9 and J is TRBJ2-3, with D perhaps TRBD2 (6 bases). CDR1 is SGDLS, CDR2 YYNGEE, per germline. The CDR3 length is 14 residues. V was pared by 6 bases and J by 6 bases, with 17 bases between. CDR3 DNA sequence: TGTGCCAGCACCGGGGGAACAGTTAGGGATACGCAGTATTTT. Protein sequence: CASTGGTVRDTQYF.

In its sample, this clone was seen a few times. This chain links TRBV5-5 with TRBJ1-4, with a possible D match to TRBD1 (5 bases). CDR3 size: 14 residues. Deletions cut 0 bases from V and 6 bases from J, with 9 bases between. The germline CDR1 and CDR2 sequences are SGHKS and YYEKEE (reference sequence). The chain's CDR3 is CASSLGQGYEKLFF. The CDR3 coding sequence is TGTGCCAGCAGCTTGGGGCAGGGCTATGAAAAACTGTTTTTT.

On this clone: The junction departs from the called germline gene at one end, perhaps through a read error. V is TRBV5-1 and J is TRBJ2-2; D perhaps matches TRBD2 (6 bases). The CDR3 covers 12 residues. Germline CDR1 SGHRS, CDR2 YFSETQ. The CDR3 loop reads CATRGNAGELFF. As DNA, the CDR3 is TGCGCCACCCGCGGGAACGCCGGGGAGCTGTTTTTT.

The rearrangement links TRBV7-8 to TRBJ2-5, with 7 positions matching TRBD1. The CDR3 length is 15 residues. CDR1 SGHVS and CDR2 FQNEAQ come from the germline V gene. V shed 6 bases and J 5 bases; nucleotides not matched to a gene: 12. As DNA, the CDR3 is TGTGCCAGCAGGGCGACAGGGTTTGCCGTGGAGACCCAGTACTTC. Protein product: CASRATGFAVETQYF.

The gene calls are TRBV5-4 and TRBJ2-5, with 7 bases identical to TRBD2. CDR3 length equals 13 residues. Germline CDR1 is SGHNT and CDR2 is YYREEE (reference sequence). J lost 1 base, V lost 4 bases, and 1 base had no gene match. CDR3 DNA: TGTGCCAGCAGCCGCGGGGGCCAAGAGACCCAGTACTTC. Translated, it gives CASSRGGQETQYF.

This chain joins TRBV5-1 and TRBJ2-1; 14 bases map to TRBD2. This CDR3 spans 16 amino acids. Germline V CDR1 and CDR2: SGHRS, YFSETQ. The junction had 8 bases not matched to a gene; V was cut back by 3 bases and J by 9 bases. CDR3 nucleotides: TGCGCCAGCAGCTGGGCGGGGACTAGCGGGGGCAGTGAGCAGTTCTTC. Protein: CASSWAGTSGGSEQFF.

This chain uses TRBV7-2 with TRBJ2-3; D remains unclear. This CDR3 has 13 residues. The V and J ends lost 5 bases and 0 bases respectively, with 6 bases between them. The germline V gene has CDR1 SGHTA and CDR2 FQGNSA. CDR3 DNA sequence: TGTGCCAGCAGCGACACTAGCACAGATACGCAGTATTTT. Protein: CASSDTSTDTQYF.

The V call is TRBV4-1, the J call TRBJ1-2, with D tentatively TRBD1 (6 bases). With 4 bases removed from V and 5 bases from J, the gap between germline ends came to 20 bases. CDR1 is MGHRA, CDR2 YSYEKL, per germline. The CDR3 covers 16 residues. This CDR3 is CASSPYPGQESYGYTF. CDR3 sequence (DNA): TGCGCCAGCAGCCCCTACCCGGGACAAGAGAGTTATGGCTACACCTTC.

The chain is built from TRBV7-9 and TRBJ2-7; 10 bases fit TRBD1. Trimming cost V 3 bases and J 5 bases; bases outside gene matches: 4. Germline-derived CDR1 and CDR2 are SEHNR and FQNEAQ (reference sequence). The CDR3 spans 14 residues. Here the CDR3 DNA reads TGTGCCAGCAGCTTCCGGGACAGGGGACACGAGCAGTACTTC. It yields the protein CASSFRDRGHEQYF.

This chain joins TRBV7-2 and TRBJ1-2, with TRBD1 matching 10 bases. The trim removed 5 bases at V and 3 bases at J, leaving 9 bases unmatched. The CDR3 is made up of 16 amino acids. Germline-derived CDR1 and CDR2 are SGHTA and FQGNSA. In nucleotides, the CDR3 is TGTGCCAGCAGCAAGGCCGGGACAGGGGTCGACTATGGCTACACCTTC. As protein: CASSKAGTGVDYGYTF.

This clone was observed a handful of times. This chain uses TRBV2 with TRBJ2-6, with 10 bases aligning to TRBD1. CDR1 is SNHLY, CDR2 FYNNEI, per germline. Germline trimming cut 6 bases from V and 3 bases from J; bases unmatched to any gene: 5. This CDR3 comprises 16 residues. This CDR3 is CASSRDRGGGANVLTF. CDR3 DNA: TGTGCCAGCAGCCGGGACAGGGGTGGTGGGGCCAACGTCCTGACTTTC.

Turning to this clone: Sequence at one end of the junction differs from germline and may be a read error. The V and J genes are TRBV6-1 and TRBJ2-5, with 10 bases lining up with TRBD1. CDR1 MNHNS and CDR2 SASEGT come from the germline V gene. There are 15 residues in the CDR3. CDR3 loop: CASSGGQGPQEAQYF. DNA for the CDR3: TGTGCCAGCAGTGGGGGACAGGGGCCGCAAGAGGCCCAGTACTTC.

This chain connects TRBV5-1 to TRBJ1-4, with 7 bases matching TRBD1. CDR3 length equals 14 residues. The V and J ends lost 2 bases and 8 bases, in that order; junction bases with no gene match: 6. CDR1 SGHRS and CDR2 YFSETQ come from the germline V gene. This CDR3 reads CASSLQGQGEKLFF. The CDR3 nucleotides are TGCGCCAGCAGCTTACAGGGGCAAGGCGAAAAACTGTTTTTT. Based on the CDR3 plus reference TRBV5-1 and TRBJ1-4, the full variable domain is KAGVTQTPRYLIKTRGQQVTLSCSPISGHRSVSWYQQTPGQGLQFLFEYFSETQRNKGNFPGRFSGRQFSNSRSEMNVSTLELGDSALYLCASSLQGQGEKLFFGSGTQLSVL.

The chain is built from TRBV28 and TRBJ1-1, with 8 bases identical to TRBD1. From germline, CDR1 is MDHEN and CDR2 SYDVKM. V was pared by 4 bases and J by 11 bases, with 9 bases of the junction left unmatched. The CDR3 has 13 residues. CDR3 in DNA: TGTGCCAGCAGTTCACCGACAGGGGACTGTGCTTTCTTT. This encodes CASSSPTGDCAFF.

The chain is built from TRBV11-2 and TRBJ2-1; TRBD2 aligns across 8 bases. CDR1 and CDR2 from the germline V gene are SGHAT and FQNNGV. The CDR3 has 16 residues. V shed 3 bases and J 4 bases; nucleotides not matched to a gene: 8. The CDR3, as DNA: TGTGCCAGCAGCTTTAGTGAAATAGCGGGGTACAATGAGCAGTTCTTC. It yields the protein CASSFSEIAGYNEQFF.

The chain links TRBV28 to TRBJ2-7; D may be TRBD1 (6 bases). Trimming removed 4 bases from V and 7 bases from J, with 26 bases in between. The CDR3 is 17 amino acids. From germline, CDR1 is MDHEN and CDR2 SYDVKM. The CDR3: CASSSLPTGTRLREQYF. In DNA, the CDR3 is TGTGCCAGCAGTTCCTTACCCACAGGGACGAGGCTGCGAGAGCAGTACTTC. The full variable domain, with the rest looked up from reference TRBV28 and TRBJ2-7, is DVKVTQSSRYLVKRTGEKVFLECVQDMDHENMFWYRQDPGLGLRLIYFSYDVKMKEKGDIPEGYSVSREKKERFSLILESASTNQTSMYLCASSSLPTGTRLREQYFGPGTRLTVT.

The chain is built from TRBV5-5 and TRBJ2-3; D not certain. The V and J ends lost 5 bases and 0 bases respectively, with 13 bases between them. CDR3 size: 15 residues. CDR1 SGHKS and CDR2 YYEKEE come from the germline V gene (reference sequence). The CDR3 coding sequence is TGTGCCAGCAGTCAAGACAACCCTAGCACAGATACGCAGTATTTT. Its protein is CASSQDNPSTDTQYF.

The chain combines TRBV28 with TRBJ2-3; D is possibly TRBD1 (7 bases). V lost 6 bases, J lost 8 bases, and 12 bases lay in between. Per the germline V gene, CDR1 is MDHEN and CDR2 is SYDVKM. The CDR3 covers 12 residues. The CDR3 region has the DNA TGTGCCAGCAGCGGGGGACAGAGTACGCAGTATTTT. It specifies CASSGGQSTQYF.